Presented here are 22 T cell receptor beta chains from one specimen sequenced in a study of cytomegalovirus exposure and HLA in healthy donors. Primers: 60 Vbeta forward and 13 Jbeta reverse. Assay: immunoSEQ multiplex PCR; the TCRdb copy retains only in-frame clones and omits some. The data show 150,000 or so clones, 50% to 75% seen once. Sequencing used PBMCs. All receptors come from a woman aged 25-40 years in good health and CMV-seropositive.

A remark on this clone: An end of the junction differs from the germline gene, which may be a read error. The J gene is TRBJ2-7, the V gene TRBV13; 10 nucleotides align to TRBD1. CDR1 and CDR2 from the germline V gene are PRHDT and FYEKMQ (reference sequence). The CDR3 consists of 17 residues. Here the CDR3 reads CASSLGRGQGIPYEQYF. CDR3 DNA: TGTGCCAGCAGCCTAGGGCGGGGACAGGGGATACCCTACGAGCAGTACTTC.

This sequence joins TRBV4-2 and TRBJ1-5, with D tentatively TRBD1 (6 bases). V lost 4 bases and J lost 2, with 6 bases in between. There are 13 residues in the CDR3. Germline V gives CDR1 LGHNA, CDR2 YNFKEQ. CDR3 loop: CASSRTGNQPQHF. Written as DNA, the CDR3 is TGTGCCAGCAGCCGGACAGGCAATCAGCCCCAGCATTTT.

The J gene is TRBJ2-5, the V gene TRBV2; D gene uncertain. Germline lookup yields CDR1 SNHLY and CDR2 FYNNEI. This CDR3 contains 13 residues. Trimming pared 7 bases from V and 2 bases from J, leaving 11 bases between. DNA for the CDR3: TGTGCCAGCACACGGAACAGACAAGAGACCCAGTACTTC. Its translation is CASTRNRQETQYF. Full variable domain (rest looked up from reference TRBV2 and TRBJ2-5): EPEVTQTPSHQVTQMGQEVILRCVPISNHLYFYWYRQILGQKVEFLVSFYNNEISEKSEIFDDQFSVERPDGSNFTLKIRSTKLEDSAMYFCASTRNRQETQYFGPGTRLLVL.

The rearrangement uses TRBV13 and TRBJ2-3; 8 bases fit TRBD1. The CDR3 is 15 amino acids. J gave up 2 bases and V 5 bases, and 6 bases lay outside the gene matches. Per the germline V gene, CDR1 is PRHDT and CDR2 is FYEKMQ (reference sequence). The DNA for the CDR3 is TGTGCCAGCAGCGAGACAGGGGATTTCACAGATACGCAGTATTTT. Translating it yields CASSETGDFTDTQYF.

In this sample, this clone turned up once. The CDR3 reads CASNTGGSGNTIYF. The CDR3 DNA follows: TGTGCCAGCAACACAGGGGGATCTGGAAACACCATATATTTT. The rearrangement joins TRBV28 to TRBJ1-3; 8 bases are shared with TRBD1. Trimming took 7 bases from V and 1 from J; bases not matched to a gene: 3. Per the germline V gene, CDR1 is MDHEN and CDR2 is SYDVKM. This CDR3 is 14 amino acids long.

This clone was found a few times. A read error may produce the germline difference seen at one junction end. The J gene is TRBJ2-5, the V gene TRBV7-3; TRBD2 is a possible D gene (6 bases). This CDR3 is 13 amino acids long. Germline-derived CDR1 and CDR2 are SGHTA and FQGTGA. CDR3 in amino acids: CASSLTGAGAQYF. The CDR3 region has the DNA TGTGCCAGCAGCCTAACGGGAGCTGGGGCCCAGTACTTC.

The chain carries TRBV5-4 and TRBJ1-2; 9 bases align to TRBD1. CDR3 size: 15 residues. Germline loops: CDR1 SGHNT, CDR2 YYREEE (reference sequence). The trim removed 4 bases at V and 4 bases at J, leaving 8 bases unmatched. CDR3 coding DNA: TGTGCCAGCAGCGATGGACAGGGGCCCGCCTATGGCTACACCTTC. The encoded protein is CASSDGQGPAYGYTF.

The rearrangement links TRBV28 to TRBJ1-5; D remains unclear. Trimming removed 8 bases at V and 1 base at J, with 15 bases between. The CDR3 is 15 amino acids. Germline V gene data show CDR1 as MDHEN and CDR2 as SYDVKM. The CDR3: CASCTDPGSNQPQHF. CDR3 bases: TGTGCCAGCTGTACAGACCCGGGGAGCAATCAGCCCCAGCATTTT.

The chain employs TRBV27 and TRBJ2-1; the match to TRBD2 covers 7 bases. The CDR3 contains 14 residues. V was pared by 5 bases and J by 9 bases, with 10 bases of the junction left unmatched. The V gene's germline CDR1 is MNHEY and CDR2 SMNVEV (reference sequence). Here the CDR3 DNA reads TGTGCCAGCAGTGAGGGGCGGGAGTTACTTGAGCAGTTCTTC. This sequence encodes CASSEGRELLEQFF.

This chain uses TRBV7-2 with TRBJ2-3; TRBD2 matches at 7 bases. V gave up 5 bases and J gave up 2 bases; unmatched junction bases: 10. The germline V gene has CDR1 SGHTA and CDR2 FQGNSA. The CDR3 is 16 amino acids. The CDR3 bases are TGTGCCAGCAGCCCCCTCTTGCGGGAGTTCACAGATACGCAGTATTTT. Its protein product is CASSPLLREFTDTQYF. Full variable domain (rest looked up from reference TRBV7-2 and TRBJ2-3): GAGVSQSPSNKVTEKGKDVELRCDPISGHTALYWYRQSLGQGLEFLIYFQGNSAPDKSGLPSDRFSAERTGGSVSTLTIQRTQQEDSAVYLCASSPLLREFTDTQYFGPGTRLTVL.

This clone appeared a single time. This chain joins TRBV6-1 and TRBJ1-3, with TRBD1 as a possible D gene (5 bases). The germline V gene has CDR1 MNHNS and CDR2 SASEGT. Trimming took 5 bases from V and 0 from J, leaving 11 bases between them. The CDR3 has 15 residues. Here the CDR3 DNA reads TGTGCCAGCAGTCCCTGGGGGGGCTCTGGAAACACCATATATTTT. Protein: CASSPWGGSGNTIYF.

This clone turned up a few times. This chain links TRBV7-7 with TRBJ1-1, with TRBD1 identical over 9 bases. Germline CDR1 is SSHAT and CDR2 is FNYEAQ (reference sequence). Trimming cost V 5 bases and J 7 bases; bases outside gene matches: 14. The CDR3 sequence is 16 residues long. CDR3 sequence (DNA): TGTGCCAGCAGCCCCTGGACAGGGGTGGTTTCGGATGAAGCTTTCTTT. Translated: CASSPWTGVVSDEAFF.

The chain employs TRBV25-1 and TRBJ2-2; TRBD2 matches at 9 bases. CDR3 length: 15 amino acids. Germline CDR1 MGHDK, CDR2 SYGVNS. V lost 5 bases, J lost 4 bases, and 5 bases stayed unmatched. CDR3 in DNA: TGTGCCAGCAGTCCAGTAGCGGGAGTCACCGGGGAGCTGTTTTTT. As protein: CASSPVAGVTGELFF.

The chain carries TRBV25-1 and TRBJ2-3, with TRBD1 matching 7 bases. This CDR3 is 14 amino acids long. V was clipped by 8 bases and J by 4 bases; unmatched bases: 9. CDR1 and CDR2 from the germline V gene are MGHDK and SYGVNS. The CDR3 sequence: CASGRQGAADTQYF. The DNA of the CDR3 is TGTGCCAGCGGGCGACAGGGAGCCGCAGATACGCAGTATTTT.

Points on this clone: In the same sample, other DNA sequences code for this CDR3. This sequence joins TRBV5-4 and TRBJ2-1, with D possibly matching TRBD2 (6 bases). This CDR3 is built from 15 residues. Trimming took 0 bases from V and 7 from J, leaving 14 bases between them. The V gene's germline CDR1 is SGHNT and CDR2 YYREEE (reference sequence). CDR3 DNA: TGTGCCAGCAGCTTGGGGTTGGCCGGGGGAAATGAGCAGTTCTTC. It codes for CASSLGLAGGNEQFF.

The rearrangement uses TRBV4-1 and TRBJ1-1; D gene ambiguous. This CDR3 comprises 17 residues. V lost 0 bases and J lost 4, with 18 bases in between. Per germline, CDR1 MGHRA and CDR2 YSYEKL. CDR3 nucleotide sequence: TGCGCCAGCAGCCAAGATCGGGATGTTGGAGGGCCCACTGAAGCTTTCTTT. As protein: CASSQDRDVGGPTEAFF.

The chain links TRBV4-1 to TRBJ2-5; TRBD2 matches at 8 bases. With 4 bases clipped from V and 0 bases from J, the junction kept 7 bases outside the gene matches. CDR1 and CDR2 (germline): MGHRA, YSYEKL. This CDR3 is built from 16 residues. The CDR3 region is CASSPTERGYQETQYF. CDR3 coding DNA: TGCGCCAGCAGCCCAACGGAGCGGGGGTACCAAGAGACCCAGTACTTC.

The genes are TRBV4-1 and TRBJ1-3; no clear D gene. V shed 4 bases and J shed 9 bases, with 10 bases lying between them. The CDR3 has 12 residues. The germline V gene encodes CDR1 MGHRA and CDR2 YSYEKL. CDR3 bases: TGCGCCAGCAGCCCTGCCGGGAGCACCATATATTTT. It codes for CASSPAGSTIYF.

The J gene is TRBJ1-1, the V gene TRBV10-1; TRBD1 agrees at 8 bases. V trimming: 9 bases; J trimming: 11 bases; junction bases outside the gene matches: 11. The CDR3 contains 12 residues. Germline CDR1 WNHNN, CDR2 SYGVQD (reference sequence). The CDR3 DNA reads TGCGCCAGTGGTGGACAGGGACGGGGGGCTTTCTTT. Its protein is CASGGQGRGAFF.

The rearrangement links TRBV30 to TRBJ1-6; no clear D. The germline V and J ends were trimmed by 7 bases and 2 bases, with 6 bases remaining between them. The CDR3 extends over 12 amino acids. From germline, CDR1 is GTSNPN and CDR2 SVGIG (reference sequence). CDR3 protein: CASRAYNSPLHF. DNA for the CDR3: TGTGCCTCTCGGGCCTATAATTCACCCCTCCACTTT. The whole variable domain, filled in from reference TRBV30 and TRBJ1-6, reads SQTIHQWPATLVQPVGSPLSLECTVEGTSNPNLYWYRQAAGRGLQLLFYSVGIGQISSEVPQNLSASRPQDRQFILSSKKLLLSDSGFYLCASRAYNSPLHFGNGTRLTVT.

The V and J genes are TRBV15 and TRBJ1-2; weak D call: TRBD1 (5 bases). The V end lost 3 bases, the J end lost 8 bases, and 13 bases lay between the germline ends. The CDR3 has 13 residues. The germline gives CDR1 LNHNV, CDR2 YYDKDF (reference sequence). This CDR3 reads CATSSQGTGGYTF. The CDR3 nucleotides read TGTGCCACCAGCAGTCAGGGAACTGGCGGCTACACCTTC.

The CDR3, as DNA: TGCGCCAGCAGTTCCGCTAGCGGAGCCTACAATGAGCAGTTCTTC. Translating gives CASSSASGAYNEQFF. The chain carries TRBV10-1 and TRBJ2-1, with TRBD2 matching 7 bases. Trimming cost V 5 bases and J 2 bases; bases outside gene matches: 6. CDR1 is WNHNN, CDR2 SYGVQD, per germline (reference sequence). CDR3 length: 15 residues.